Below, 9 T cell receptor beta chains from the same sample are listed, as sequenced in a study of T cell responses to AZD1222 COVID-19 vaccine. The repertoire was sequenced with immunoSEQ multiplex PCR; TCRdb's copy has only in-frame clones and lacks some. In the table there are approximately 140,000 clones, about 91% of which are singletons. The source material was peripheral blood, sampled on day 0 of AZD1222 vaccination. The source is an adult in good health.

The chain links TRBV4-3 to TRBJ1-2; D is uncertain. The germline V gene has CDR1 LGHNA and CDR2 YSLEER. This CDR3 is 13 amino acids long. V lost 1 base and J 8 bases, leaving 11 bases between the germline ends. The CDR3 bases are TGCGCCAGCAGCCAAGGAGGATCTCGAGGCTACACCTTC. Protein product: CASSQGGSRGYTF.

J is TRBJ1-4 and V is TRBV30; D not resolved. V lost 4 bases and J 0 bases, leaving 9 bases between the germline ends. The germline gives CDR1 GTSNPN, CDR2 SVGIG (reference sequence). The CDR3 is 14 residues long. CDR3 nucleotide sequence: TGTGCCTGGAAAGGTCGCTCAACTAATGAAAAACTGTTTTTT. It yields the protein CAWKGRSTNEKLFF.

The rearrangement links TRBV19 to TRBJ2-5; D could derive from TRBD1 or TRBD2 (5 bases each). Germline V gene data show CDR1 as LNHDA and CDR2 as SQIVND (reference sequence). The CDR3 loop spans 13 amino acids. Trimming took off 1 base at V and 7 bases at J, with 10 bases between the two ends. CDR3 amino acids: CASSIGGVGTQYF. For the CDR3, the DNA is TGTGCCAGTAGTATAGGAGGGGTAGGGACCCAGTACTTC.

J is TRBJ1-6 and V is TRBV11-3; perhaps TRBD1 as D (6 bases). Between the trimmed V and J ends, which lost 4 bases and 8 bases, there was a span of 15 bases. The germline V gene has CDR1 SGHNT and CDR2 YENEEA. This CDR3 has 15 amino acids. CDR3 nucleotides: TGTGCCAGCAGCTCCTCGGACAGATATTATTCACCCCTCCACTTT. Residues: CASSSSDRYYSPLHF.

This clone was seen a single time. The V gene is TRBV28, the J gene TRBJ1-1; TRBD1 aligns across 8 bases. Germline V gene data show CDR1 as MDHEN and CDR2 as SYDVKM. Losses at the gene ends were 6 bases for V and 1 base for J; bases not matched to a gene: 4. There are 14 residues in the CDR3. This CDR3 reads CASSPGGENTEAFF. The CDR3 nucleotides are TGTGCCAGCAGCCCAGGGGGCGAGAACACTGAAGCTTTCTTT.

The chain joins TRBV28 to TRBJ1-2; 8 positions agree with TRBD1. Germline V lookup: CDR1 MDHEN, CDR2 SYDVKM. The CDR3 is 13 amino acids. The ends lost 6 bases at V and 4 bases at J; junction bases unmatched: 4. The DNA for the CDR3 is TGTGCCAGCAGGGACAGGGTTACCTATGGCTACACCTTC. Translating gives CASRDRVTYGYTF.

The chain combines TRBV9 with TRBJ2-7; D may be TRBD1 or TRBD2 (5 bases each). CDR3 length: 15 residues. Looked up from germline, CDR1 is SGDLS and CDR2 is YYNGEE. V was shortened by 0 bases and J by 4 bases, with 14 bases between the two germline ends. CDR3 sequence: CASSVVGAGLYEQYF. For the CDR3, the DNA is TGTGCCAGCAGCGTAGTCGGGGCGGGTCTGTACGAGCAGTACTTC.

This clone was detected once. The J gene is TRBJ2-5, the V gene TRBV5-1, with D possibly called TRBD1 or TRBD2 (7 bases each). Germline V gene lookup returns CDR1 SGHRS and CDR2 YFSETQ. This CDR3 comprises 14 residues. The ends were cut back, 0 bases at V and 5 bases at J, with 11 bases in the middle. The DNA for the CDR3 is TGCGCCAGCAGCTTGGGACAGGGAGGGGAGACCCAGTACTTC. Its protein product is CASSLGQGGETQYF.

This clone was seen just once. This chain uses TRBV9 with TRBJ1-1; TRBD1 is a possible D gene (6 bases). Germline V gene sequence: CDR1 SGDLS, CDR2 YYNGEE. The CDR3 length is 16 residues. Trimming removed 3 bases from V and 5 bases from J, with 20 bases in between. The CDR3 DNA sequence: TGTGCCAGCAGCGCTAGGCCGGGACACCGTGCGACTGAAGCTTTCTTT. This sequence encodes CASSARPGHRATEAFF. The whole variable domain, remainder taken from reference TRBV9 and TRBJ1-1, is DSGVTQTPKHLITATGQRVTLRCSPRSGDLSVYWYQQSLDQGLQFLIQYYNGEERAKGNILERFSAQQFPDLHSELNLSSLELGDSALYFCASSARPGHRATEAFFGQGTRLTVV.